This T cell receptor beta chain was found in a study of blood T cell repertoires in COVID-19. Assay: immunoSEQ multiplex PCR; the TCRdb copy retains only in-frame clones and omits some. In the table there are 200,000 to 250,000 clones, around 80% of which are singletons. V was trimmed by 4 bases and J by 0 bases, leaving 6 bases between them. The CDR3 has 13 amino acids. Looked up from germline, CDR1 is SGHTA and CDR2 is FQGNSA. V and J are TRBV7-2 and TRBJ1-1; D gene uncertain. Specimen: peripheral blood. This clonotype originated in a woman between 70 and 85 years old with acute or convalescent COVID-19. As DNA, the CDR3 is TGTGCCAGCAGCTCCTACCTGAACACTGAAGCTTTCTTT. The encoded protein is CASSSYLNTEAFF.